This TCR beta chain came from a study of blood T cell repertoires in COVID-19. This clone was observed at least ten times. V lost 2 bases, J lost 4 bases, and 10 bases lay in between. The CDR3 totals 13 residues. Original handling: Reference gene primer amplification yielded estimated nucleated cell counts. The repertoire was sequenced with immunoSEQ multiplex PCR; TCRdb's copy has only in-frame clones and lacks some. The V and J calls and the clone size are those of that table, but D and trimming were determined from the DNA. The sample has approximately 77,000 clones, approximately 79% seen once. This TCR was sampled from a man aged 70-80 years with active or convalescent COVID-19. V gene TRBV5-7 combines with J gene TRBJ2-7; D perhaps matches TRBD2 (5 bases). TRBV5-7 belongs to the ORF category, with a function that is uncertain. The sample taken for sequencing was peripheral blood. The chain's CDR3 is CASSLGRLYEQYF. For the CDR3, the DNA is TGTGCCAGCAGCTTAGGACGACTATACGAGCAGTACTTC.